This is a list of T cell receptor beta chains from one sample in a study of T-cell reconstitution after alpha-beta-depleted transplantation in children. TCRdb redid the calling of the PCR reads with MiXCR, one entry per CDR3 protein. This table holds roughly 300,000 distinct CDR3 sequences, roughly 10% found once. Sample: peripheral blood, taken 180 days after TCRalphabeta/CD19-depleted stem cell transplant. The receptors come from a male patient under 10 years old who had a stem cell transplant for chronic granulomatous disease, so the T cells may come from the graft donor. The CDR3 runs from the conserved cysteine through the conserved F or W. The D gene is left open where the match is weak. For some rows the clone size is stated as once, few or many, or as a class when expanded; others skip it.

V	D	J	size	CDR3	DNA
TRBV29-1	.	TRBJ2-3	.	CSATGPTDTQYF	TGCAGCGCGACGGGTCCCACAGATACGCAGTATTTT
TRBV12-3/TRBV12-4	.	TRBJ1-3	.	CAISRIGSSGNTIYF	TGTGCCATCAGTAGAATTGGGAGCTCTGGAAACACCATATATTTT
TRBV27	.	TRBJ1-1	many	CASSLYGMNTEAFF	TGTGCCAGCAGTTTGTATGGTATGAACACTGAAGCTTTCTTT
TRBV7-9	.	TRBJ2-7	many	CASSLAAVSYEQYF	TGTGCCAGCAGCTTAGCGGCCGTTTCCTACGAGCAGTACTTC
TRBV7-2	TRBD1	TRBJ1-5	many	CASSLVRQGIGQPQHF	TGTGCCAGCAGCTTAGTCCGACAGGGTATAGGTCAGCCCCAGCATTTT
TRBV3-1	.	TRBJ1-3	.	CASSPIGNTIYF	TGTGCCAGCAGCCCGATCGGGAACACCATATATTTT
TRBV12-3/TRBV12-4	.	TRBJ2-2	few	CASSSKSSENPNTGELFF	TGTGCCAGCAGTTCCAAATCTAGCGAAAATCCGAACACCGGGGAGCTGTTTTTT
TRBV12-3/TRBV12-4	.	TRBJ1-6	many	CASSLLPDPTSSPLHF	TGTGCCAGCAGTTTACTCCCCGACCCGACGAGTTCACCCCTCCACTTT
TRBV28	.	TRBJ2-1	many	CASSAPKTGSSYNEQFF	TGTGCCAGCAGTGCCCCAAAAACCGGAAGCTCCTACAATGAGCAGTTCTTC
TRBV20-1	.	TRBJ2-4	many	CSAVTSYIQYF	TGCAGTGCTGTAACGAGCTACATTCAGTACTTC
TRBV5-6	TRBD2	TRBJ2-2	many	CASSWGRDYANTGELFF	TGTGCCAGCAGTTGGGGGAGGGATTACGCGAACACCGGGGAGCTGTTTTTT
TRBV7-8	TRBD1	TRBJ1-2	many	CASSSAGTGNGYTF	TGTGCCAGCAGCTCGGCCGGGACAGGGAATGGCTACACCTTC
TRBV29-1	.	TRBJ2-6	many	CSVEDPGRPTGANVLTF	TGCAGCGTTGAAGACCCAGGGAGGCCGACGGGGGCCAACGTCCTGACTTTC
TRBV20-1	.	TRBJ2-1	many	CSARARAGGYNEQFF	TGCAGTGCTAGAGCCCGGGCCGGGGGCTACAATGAGCAGTTCTTC
TRBV7-2	TRBD1	TRBJ2-7	many	CASSDRQGRMSYEQYF	TGTGCCAGCAGCGACCGACAGGGAAGAATGTCCTACGAGCAGTACTTC
TRBV30	.	TRBJ2-5	many	CAWSVGGETQYF	TGTGCCTGGAGTGTCGGCGGAGAGACCCAGTACTTC
TRBV12-3/TRBV12-4	TRBD2	TRBJ2-7	many	CASSPGLAGHSYEQYF	TGTGCCAGCAGTCCCGGACTAGCGGGCCACTCCTACGAGCAGTACTTC
TRBV6-2/TRBV6-3	TRBD1	TRBJ1-1	many	CAASGTGLPNTEAFF	TGTGCCGCCTCCGGGACAGGCCTACCGAACACTGAAGCTTTCTTT
TRBV20-1	TRBD1	TRBJ1-2	many	CSAPNDRGYYGYTF	TGCAGTGCCCCCAACGACAGGGGGTACTATGGCTACACCTTC
TRBV2	TRBD2	TRBJ2-1	.	CASSDQRGGHEQFF	TGTGCCAGCAGTGACCAGCGGGGGGGGCATGAGCAGTTCTTC
TRBV5-1	.	TRBJ2-1	many	CASSLLAVARDEQFF	TGCGCCAGCAGCTTGTTGGCGGTTGCCCGGGATGAGCAGTTCTTC
TRBV4-3	TRBD1	TRBJ2-2	many	CASSQDPGGTGELFF	TGCGCCAGCAGCCAAGACCCAGGGGGAACCGGGGAGCTGTTTTTT
TRBV12-3/TRBV12-4	.	TRBJ2-3	few	CASSIRGYTDTQYF	TGTGCCAGCAGTATACGGGGGTACACAGATACGCAGTATTTT
TRBV4-3	TRBD1	TRBJ2-7	many	CASSQGTGSHEQYF	TGCGCCAGCAGCCAAGGGACAGGCTCCCACGAGCAGTACTTC
TRBV7-8	.	TRBJ2-5	many	CASSLWSGAETQYF	TGTGCCAGCAGCTTATGGTCAGGGGCAGAGACCCAGTACTTC
TRBV5-1	TRBD2	TRBJ2-3	once	CTSNPRTSGGADTQYF	TGCACCAGCAACCCCAGGACTAGCGGGGGGGCAGATACGCAGTATTTT
TRBV18	.	TRBJ1-2	.	CASSPEQGNYGYTF	TGTGCCAGCTCACCGGAACAGGGAAACTATGGCTACACCTTC
TRBV12-3/TRBV12-4	TRBD1	TRBJ1-3	.	CASSLGQGLSGNTIYF	TGTGCCAGCAGCCTTGGACAGGGACTCTCTGGAAACACCATATATTTT
TRBV12-3/TRBV12-4	.	TRBJ2-1	many	CASSLSAGYNEQFF	TGTGCCAGCAGTTTAAGTGCGGGATACAATGAGCAGTTCTTC
TRBV5-5	TRBD1	TRBJ1-5	many	CASSSSGTGEINQPQHF	TGTGCCAGCAGTTCCTCCGGGACAGGGGAAATCAATCAGCCCCAGCATTTT
TRBV30	TRBD2	TRBJ2-1	.	CAWSVAPRRTSDIHEQFF	TGTGCCTGGAGTGTAGCCCCAAGGCGGACTAGCGATATCCATGAGCAGTTCTTC
TRBV5-1	.	TRBJ1-6	many	CASSLSQGGNSPLHF	TGCGCCAGCAGCTTGTCACAGGGAGGGAATTCACCCCTCCACTTT
TRBV12-3/TRBV12-4	.	TRBJ2-7	many	CASSYVDGYEQYF	TGTGCCAGCAGTTACGTCGACGGCTACGAGCAGTACTTC
TRBV7-2	TRBD2	TRBJ2-7	.	CASGPALAEGYEQYF	TGTGCCAGCGGCCCGGCGCTAGCGGAGGGATACGAGCAGTACTTC
TRBV4-1	.	TRBJ2-6	many	CASSQEWSVAESGANVLTF	TGCGCCAGCAGCCAAGAGTGGTCCGTCGCGGAATCTGGGGCCAACGTCCTGACTTTC
TRBV29-1	TRBD1	TRBJ1-2	many	CSVPPQGGHGYTF	TGCAGCGTGCCGCCTCAGGGGGGGCATGGCTACACCTTC
TRBV7-3	TRBD2	TRBJ2-2	many	CASGLAVNTGELFF	TGTGCCTCGGGGCTAGCGGTTAACACCGGGGAGCTGTTTTTT
TRBV12-3/TRBV12-4	.	TRBJ2-3	few	CASCLKQEPLRITSDTQYF	TGTGCCAGCTGTTTAAAGCAGGAACCCCTCCGCATCACATCAGATACGCAGTATTTT
TRBV5-4	.	TRBJ2-1	.	CASRSKYSIDEQFF	TGTGCCAGCAGATCGAAATACTCCATCGATGAGCAGTTCTTC
TRBV2	TRBD2	TRBJ2-3	few	CASRNNGLAGPDTQYF	TGTGCCAGCAGGAATAACGGACTAGCGGGCCCAGATACGCAGTATTTT
TRBV18	.	TRBJ1-3	.	CASSARQVGSGNTIYF	TGTGCCAGCTCTGCTCGACAGGTGGGCTCTGGAAACACCATATATTTT
TRBV4-3	TRBD2	TRBJ2-5	.	CASSRGGAAETQYF	TGCGCCAGCAGCCGCGGGGGGGCCGCTGAGACCCAGTACTTC
TRBV28	TRBD1	TRBJ2-7	few	CASSANRGFLSYEQYF	TGTGCCAGCAGTGCCAACAGGGGTTTCCTTTCCTACGAGCAGTACTTC
TRBV4-3	.	TRBJ2-1	many	CASSPAETPGYEQFF	TGCGCCAGCAGCCCAGCGGAGACCCCAGGTTATGAGCAGTTCTTC
TRBV7-9	.	TRBJ2-1	many	CASSLFALDPNNEQFF	TGTGCCAGCAGCTTATTCGCCTTAGACCCCAACAATGAGCAGTTCTTC
TRBV11-2	.	TRBJ2-7	many	CASSRTTSMGFGAVHEQYF	TGTGCCAGCAGCCGAACCACCTCCATGGGCTTCGGCGCGGTCCACGAGCAGTACTTC
TRBV12-3/TRBV12-4	.	TRBJ1-2	many	CASSLEGGAIYGYTF	TGTGCCAGCAGCTTGGAGGGGGGCGCTATCTATGGCTACACCTTC
TRBV5-1	.	TRBJ1-4	many	CASSWGGPNEKLFF	TGCGCCAGCAGCTGGGGCGGCCCGAATGAAAAACTGTTTTTT